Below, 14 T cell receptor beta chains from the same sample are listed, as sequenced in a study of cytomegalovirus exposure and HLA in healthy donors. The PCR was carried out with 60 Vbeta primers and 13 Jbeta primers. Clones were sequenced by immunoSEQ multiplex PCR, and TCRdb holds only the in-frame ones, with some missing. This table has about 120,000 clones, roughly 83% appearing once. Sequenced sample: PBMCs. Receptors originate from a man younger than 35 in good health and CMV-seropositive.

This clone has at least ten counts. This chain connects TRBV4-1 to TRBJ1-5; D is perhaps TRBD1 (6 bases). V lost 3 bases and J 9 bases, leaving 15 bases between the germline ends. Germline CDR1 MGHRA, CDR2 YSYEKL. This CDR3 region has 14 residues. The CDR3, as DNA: TGCGCCAGCAGCCATATAACAGGGATGGCGCCCCAGCATTTT. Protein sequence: CASSHITGMAPQHF.

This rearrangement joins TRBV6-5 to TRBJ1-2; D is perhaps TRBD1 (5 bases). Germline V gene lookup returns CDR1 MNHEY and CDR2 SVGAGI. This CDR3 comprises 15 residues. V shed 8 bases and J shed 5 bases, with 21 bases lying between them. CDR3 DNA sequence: TGTGCCAGCCAACGCGGGGCGCGGATTCCATATGGCTACACCTTC. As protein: CASQRGARIPYGYTF.

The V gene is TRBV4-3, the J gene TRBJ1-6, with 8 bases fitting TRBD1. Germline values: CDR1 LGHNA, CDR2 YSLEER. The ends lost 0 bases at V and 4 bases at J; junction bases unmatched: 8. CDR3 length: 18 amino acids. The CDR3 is CASSQEAATGVYNSPLHF. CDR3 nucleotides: TGCGCCAGCAGCCAAGAAGCGGCGACAGGGGTTTATAATTCACCCCTCCACTTT.

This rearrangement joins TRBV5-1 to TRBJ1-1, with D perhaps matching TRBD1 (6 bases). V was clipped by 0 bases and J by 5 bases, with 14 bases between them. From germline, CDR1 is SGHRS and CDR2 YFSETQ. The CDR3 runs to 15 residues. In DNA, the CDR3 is TGCGCCAGCAGCTTGGTGGGGGGGGCGGGGACTGAAGCTTTCTTT. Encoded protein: CASSLVGGAGTEAFF.

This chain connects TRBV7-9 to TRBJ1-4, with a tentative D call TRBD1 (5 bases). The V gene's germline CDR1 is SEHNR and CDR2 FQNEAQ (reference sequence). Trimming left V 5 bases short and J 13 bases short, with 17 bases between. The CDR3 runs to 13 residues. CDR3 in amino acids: CASSANRGGGLFF. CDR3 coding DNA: TGTGCCAGCAGCGCCAACCGCGGGGGTGGACTGTTTTTT.

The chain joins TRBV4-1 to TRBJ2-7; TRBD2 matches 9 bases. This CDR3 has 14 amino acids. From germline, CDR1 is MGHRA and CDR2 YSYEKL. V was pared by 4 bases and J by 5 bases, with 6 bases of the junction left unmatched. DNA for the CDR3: TGCGCCAGCAGCCGTTTAGCGGGGGCCGACGAGCAGTACTTC. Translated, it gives CASSRLAGADEQYF.

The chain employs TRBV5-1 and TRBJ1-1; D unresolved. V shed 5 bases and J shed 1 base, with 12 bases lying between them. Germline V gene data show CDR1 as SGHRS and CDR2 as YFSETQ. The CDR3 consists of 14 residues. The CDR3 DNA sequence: TGCGCCAGCAGGGGAGCTGGGGAGAACACTGAAGCTTTCTTT. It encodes CASRGAGENTEAFF.

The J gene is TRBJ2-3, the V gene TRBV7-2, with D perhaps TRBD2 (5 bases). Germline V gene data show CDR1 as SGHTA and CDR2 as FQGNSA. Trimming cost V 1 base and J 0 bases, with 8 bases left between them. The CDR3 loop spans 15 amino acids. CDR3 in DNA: TGTGCCAGCAGCTTAGAGCCTAGCAGCACAGATACGCAGTATTTT. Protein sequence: CASSLEPSSTDTQYF.

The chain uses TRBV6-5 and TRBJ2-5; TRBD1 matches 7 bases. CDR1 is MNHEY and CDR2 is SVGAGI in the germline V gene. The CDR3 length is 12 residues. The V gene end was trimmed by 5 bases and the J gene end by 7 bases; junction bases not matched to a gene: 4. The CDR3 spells CASSRPGGTQYF. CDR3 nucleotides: TGTGCCAGCAGTCGACCAGGGGGGACCCAGTACTTC.

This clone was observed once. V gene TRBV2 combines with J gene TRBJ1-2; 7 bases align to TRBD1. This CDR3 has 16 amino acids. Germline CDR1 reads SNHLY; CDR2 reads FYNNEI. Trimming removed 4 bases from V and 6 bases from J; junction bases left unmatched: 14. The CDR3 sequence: CASSVGTAISVDGYTF. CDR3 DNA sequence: TGTGCCAGCAGTGTCGGGACAGCCATAAGCGTGGATGGCTACACCTTC.

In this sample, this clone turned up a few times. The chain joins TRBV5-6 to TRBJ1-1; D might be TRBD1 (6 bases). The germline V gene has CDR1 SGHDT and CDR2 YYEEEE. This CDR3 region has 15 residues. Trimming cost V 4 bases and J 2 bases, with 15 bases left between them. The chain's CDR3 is CASSPPTGDNTEAFF. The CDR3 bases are TGTGCCAGCAGCCCCCCGACAGGCGACAACACTGAAGCTTTCTTT.

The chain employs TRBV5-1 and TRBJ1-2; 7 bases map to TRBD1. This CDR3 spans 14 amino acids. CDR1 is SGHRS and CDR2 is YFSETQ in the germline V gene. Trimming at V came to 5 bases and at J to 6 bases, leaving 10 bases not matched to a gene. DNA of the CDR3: TGCGCCAGCAGTTCGACAGGGACGTGGGATGGCTACACCTTC. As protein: CASSSTGTWDGYTF.

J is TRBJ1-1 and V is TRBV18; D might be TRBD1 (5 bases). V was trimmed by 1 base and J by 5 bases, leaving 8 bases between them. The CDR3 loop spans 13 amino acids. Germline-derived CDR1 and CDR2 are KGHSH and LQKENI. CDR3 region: CASSPHPGTEAFF. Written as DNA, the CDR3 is TGTGCCAGCTCACCACACCCAGGGACTGAAGCTTTCTTT.

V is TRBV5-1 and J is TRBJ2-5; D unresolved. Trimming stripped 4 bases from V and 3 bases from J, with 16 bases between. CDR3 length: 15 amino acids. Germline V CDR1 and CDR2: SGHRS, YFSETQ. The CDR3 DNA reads TGCGCCAGCAGCCCTACTACTATGCCGGAAGAGACCCAGTACTTC. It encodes CASSPTTMPEETQYF.